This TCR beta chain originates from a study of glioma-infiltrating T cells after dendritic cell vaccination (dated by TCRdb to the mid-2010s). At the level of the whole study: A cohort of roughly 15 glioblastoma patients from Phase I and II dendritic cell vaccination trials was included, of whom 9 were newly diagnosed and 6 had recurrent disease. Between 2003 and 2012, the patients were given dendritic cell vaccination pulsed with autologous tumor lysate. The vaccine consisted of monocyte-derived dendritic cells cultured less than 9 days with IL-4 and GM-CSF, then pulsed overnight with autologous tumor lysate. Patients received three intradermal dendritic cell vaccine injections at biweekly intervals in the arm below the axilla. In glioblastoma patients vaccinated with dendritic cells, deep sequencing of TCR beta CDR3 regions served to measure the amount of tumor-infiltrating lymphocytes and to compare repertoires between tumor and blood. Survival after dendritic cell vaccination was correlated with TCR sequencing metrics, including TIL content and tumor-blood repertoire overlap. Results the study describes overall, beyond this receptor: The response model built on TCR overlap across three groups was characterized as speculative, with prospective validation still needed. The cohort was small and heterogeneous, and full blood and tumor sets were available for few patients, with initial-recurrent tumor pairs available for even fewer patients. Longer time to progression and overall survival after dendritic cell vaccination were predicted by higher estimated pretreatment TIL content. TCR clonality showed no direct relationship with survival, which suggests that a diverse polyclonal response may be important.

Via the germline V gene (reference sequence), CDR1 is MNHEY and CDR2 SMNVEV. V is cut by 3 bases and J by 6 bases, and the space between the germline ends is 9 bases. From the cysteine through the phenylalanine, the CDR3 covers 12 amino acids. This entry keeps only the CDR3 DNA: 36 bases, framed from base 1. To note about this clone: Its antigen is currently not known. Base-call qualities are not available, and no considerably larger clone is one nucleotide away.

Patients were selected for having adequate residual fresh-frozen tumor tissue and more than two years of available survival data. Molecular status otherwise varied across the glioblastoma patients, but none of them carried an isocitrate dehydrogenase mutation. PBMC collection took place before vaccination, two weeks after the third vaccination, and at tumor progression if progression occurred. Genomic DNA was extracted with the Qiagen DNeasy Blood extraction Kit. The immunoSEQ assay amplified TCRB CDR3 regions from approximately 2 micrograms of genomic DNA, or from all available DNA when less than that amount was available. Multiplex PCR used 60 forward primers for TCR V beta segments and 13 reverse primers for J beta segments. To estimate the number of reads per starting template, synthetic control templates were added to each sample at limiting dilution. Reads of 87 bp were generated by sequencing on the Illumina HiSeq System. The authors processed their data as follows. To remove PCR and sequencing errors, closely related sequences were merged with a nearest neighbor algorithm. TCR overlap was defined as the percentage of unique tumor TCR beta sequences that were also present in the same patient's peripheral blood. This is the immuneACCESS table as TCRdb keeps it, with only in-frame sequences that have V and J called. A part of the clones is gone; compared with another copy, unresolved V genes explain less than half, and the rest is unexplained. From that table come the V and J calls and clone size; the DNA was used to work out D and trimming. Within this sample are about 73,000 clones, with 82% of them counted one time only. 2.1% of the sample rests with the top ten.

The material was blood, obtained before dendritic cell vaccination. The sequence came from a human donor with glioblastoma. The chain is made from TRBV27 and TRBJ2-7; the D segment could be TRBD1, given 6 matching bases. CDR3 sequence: CASSFGTIEQYF. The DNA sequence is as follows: TGTGCCAGCAGTTTTGGGACAATCGAGCAGTACTTC.